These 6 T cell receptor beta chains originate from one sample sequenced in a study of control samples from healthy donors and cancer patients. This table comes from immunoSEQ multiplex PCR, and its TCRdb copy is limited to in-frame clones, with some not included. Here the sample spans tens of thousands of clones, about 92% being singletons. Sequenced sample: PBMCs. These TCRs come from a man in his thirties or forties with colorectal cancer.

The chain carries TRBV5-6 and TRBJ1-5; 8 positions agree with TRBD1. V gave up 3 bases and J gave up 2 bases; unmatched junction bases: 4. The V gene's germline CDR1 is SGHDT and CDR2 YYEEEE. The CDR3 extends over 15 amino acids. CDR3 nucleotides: TGTGCCAGCAGCTCGAGGGGACAGGGCAATCAGCCCCAGCATTTT. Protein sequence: CASSSRGQGNQPQHF.

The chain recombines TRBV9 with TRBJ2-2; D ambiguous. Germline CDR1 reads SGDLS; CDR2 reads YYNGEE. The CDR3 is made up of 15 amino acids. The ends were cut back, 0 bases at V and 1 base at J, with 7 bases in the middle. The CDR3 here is CASSVAWGNTGELFF. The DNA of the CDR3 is TGTGCCAGCAGCGTAGCTTGGGGGAACACCGGGGAGCTGTTTTTT.

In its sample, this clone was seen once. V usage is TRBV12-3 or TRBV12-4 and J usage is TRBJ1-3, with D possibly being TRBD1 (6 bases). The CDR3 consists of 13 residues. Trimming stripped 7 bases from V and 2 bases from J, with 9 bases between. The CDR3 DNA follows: TGTGCCAGCACCAGGGGACCTGGAAACACCATATATTTT. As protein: CASTRGPGNTIYF.

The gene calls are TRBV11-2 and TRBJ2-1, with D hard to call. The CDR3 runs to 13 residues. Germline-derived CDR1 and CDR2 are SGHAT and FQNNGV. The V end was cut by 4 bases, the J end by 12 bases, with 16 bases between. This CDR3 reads CASSSVIGWGQFF. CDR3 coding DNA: TGTGCCAGCAGCTCGGTGATTGGGTGGGGGCAGTTCTTC. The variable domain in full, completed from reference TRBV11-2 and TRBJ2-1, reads EAGVAQSPRYKIIEKRQSVAFWCNPISGHATLYWYQQILGQGPKLLIQFQNNGVVDDSQLPKDRFSAERLKGVDSTLKIQPAKLEDSAVYLCASSSVIGWGQFFGPGTRLTVL.

Here the CDR3 DNA reads TGTGCCAGAAGTGTCCCGTTCGACCTAAAGGGACACCAGCAGCATTTT. Translated: CARSVPFDLKGHQQHF. The genes are TRBV7-5 and TRBJ1-5; the table's D gene call, TRBD1, was not cross checked with the DNA. TRBV7-5 is a listed pseudogene. This CDR3 is 16 amino acids long.

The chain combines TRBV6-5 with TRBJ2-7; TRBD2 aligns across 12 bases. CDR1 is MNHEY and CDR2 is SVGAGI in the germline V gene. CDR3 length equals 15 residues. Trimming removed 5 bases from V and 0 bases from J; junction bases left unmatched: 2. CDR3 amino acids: CASSRLAGVSYEQYF. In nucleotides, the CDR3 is TGTGCCAGCAGTAGACTAGCGGGGGTCTCCTACGAGCAGTACTTC.